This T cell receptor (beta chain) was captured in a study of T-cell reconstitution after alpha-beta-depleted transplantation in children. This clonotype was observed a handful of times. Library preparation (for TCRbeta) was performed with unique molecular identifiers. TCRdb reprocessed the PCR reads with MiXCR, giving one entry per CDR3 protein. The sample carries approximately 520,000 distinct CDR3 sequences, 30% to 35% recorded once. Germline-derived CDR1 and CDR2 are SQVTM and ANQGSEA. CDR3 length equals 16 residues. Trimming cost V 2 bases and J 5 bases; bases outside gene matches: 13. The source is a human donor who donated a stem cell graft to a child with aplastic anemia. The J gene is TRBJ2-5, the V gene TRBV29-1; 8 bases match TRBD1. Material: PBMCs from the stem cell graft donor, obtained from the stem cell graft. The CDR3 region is CSVEPLRTGTHETQYF. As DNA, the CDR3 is TGCAGCGTTGAACCCCTCCGGACAGGGACGCACGAGACCCAGTACTTC.